A single sample is the source of the 18 T cell receptor beta chains below, sequenced in a study of blood T cells in healthy people across ages. A J-beta primer mix and a sample-barcoded 5' primer were used in a second PCR of roughly 6 to 11 cycles. TCRdb reprocessed the 5' RACE reads with MiXCR, giving one entry per CDR3 protein. The table records 720,000 or so distinct CDR3 sequences, less than 45% of them present only once. Sequenced input: blood. These receptors all come from a man of 80 years or more in good health.

This clonotype showed up just a few times. The chain links TRBV29-1 to TRBJ2-1; D unresolved. Germline-derived CDR1 and CDR2 are SQVTM and ANQGSEA. V was clipped by 7 bases and J by 0 bases, with 16 bases between them. CDR3 size: 15 residues. The CDR3 spells CSGMVGLSSYNEQFF. The CDR3 DNA follows: TGCAGCGGAATGGTGGGTCTAAGCTCCTACAATGAGCAGTTCTTC.

With regard to this clonotype: A much larger clone lies a single base off, so this may be a read error. The chain carries TRBV5-1 and TRBJ2-5; weak D call: TRBD2 (6 bases). Germline assignment: CDR1 SGHRS and CDR2 YFSETQ. The CDR3 sequence is 14 residues long. The CDR3 reads CACRRQGGYGTQYF. The CDR3 DNA reads as TGCGCCTGCAGGCGGCAGGGAGGTTATGGGACCCAGTACTTC.

This sequence joins TRBV6-2 or TRBV6-3 and TRBJ2-7; D perhaps matches TRBD1 (6 bases). CDR3 size: 17 residues. From germline, CDR1 is MNHEY and CDR2 SVGEGT. V lost 6 bases and J 6 bases, leaving 27 bases between the germline ends. The CDR3: CASSRISGGRHITEQYF. DNA of the CDR3: TGTGCCAGCAGCCGAATAAGTGGGGGCAGACACATTACCGAGCAGTACTTC.

This clonotype was seen repeatedly, ten times or more. The CDR3 is CSARTAERTQYF. CDR3 nucleotide sequence: TGCAGTGCTAGGACGGCGGAGAGGACCCAGTACTTC. This chain joins TRBV20-1 and TRBJ2-5; D gene unclear. Looked up from germline, CDR1 is DFQATT and CDR2 is SNEGSKA (reference sequence). V lost 3 bases and J lost 7, with 12 bases in between. The CDR3 extends over 12 amino acids.

This clonotype was seen only a few times. The chain couples TRBV2 to TRBJ2-7, with 8 bases identical to TRBD1. The CDR3 runs 14 residues. Germline CDR1 and CDR2: SNHLY and FYNNEI. V lost 7 bases, J lost 2 bases, and 7 bases stayed unmatched. The CDR3 loop is CASKVTGATYEQYF. CDR3 sequence (DNA): TGTGCCAGCAAAGTGACAGGGGCAACCTACGAGCAGTACTTC.

In this sample, this clonotype turned up a few times. The V gene is TRBV6-2 or TRBV6-3, the J gene TRBJ2-1; the match to TRBD1 covers 9 bases. CDR1 and CDR2 (germline): MNHEY, SVGEGT. With V trimmed by 0 bases and J by 8 bases, 5 bases remained unmatched. This CDR3 region has 15 residues. The CDR3, as DNA: TGTGCCAGCAGTTACTCCGGGACAGGGAACCATGAGCAGTTCTTC. Residues: CASSYSGTGNHEQFF.

The CDR3 nucleotides read TGCAGCCTCACCGGGACAATGACCTACGAGCAGTACTTC. It translates to CSLTGTMTYEQYF. V gene TRBV29-1 combines with J gene TRBJ2-7; a possible D gene is TRBD1 (6 bases). Germline values: CDR1 SQVTM, CDR2 ANQGSEA. V was shortened by 8 bases and J by 2 bases, with 16 bases between the two germline ends. This CDR3 contains 13 residues.

CDR3 coding DNA: TGTGCCAGCATGAAGCAGGGTCCTCAGACCTACGGCTACACCTTC. This codes for CASMKQGPQTYGYTF. The genes are TRBV27 and TRBJ1-2, with D perhaps TRBD1 (5 bases). The CDR3 has 15 amino acids. Germline V gene lookup returns CDR1 MNHEY and CDR2 SMNVEV (reference sequence). Trimming took off 7 bases at V and 8 bases at J, with 23 bases between the two ends.

This chain connects TRBV20-1 to TRBJ1-5; no clear D. The germline CDR1 and CDR2 sequences are DFQATT and SNEGSKA (reference sequence). The V end was cut by 1 base, the J end by 0 bases, with 10 bases between. This CDR3 has 15 residues. The CDR3 protein is CSARVFGNSNQPQHF. CDR3 DNA: TGCAGTGCTAGAGTCTTTGGGAATAGCAATCAGCCCCAGCATTTT.

This clonotype came up a few times. The chain is built from TRBV5-1 and TRBJ1-1; 7 nucleotides agree with TRBD1. Germline V gene lookup returns CDR1 SGHRS and CDR2 YFSETQ. V trimming: 4 bases; J trimming: 5 bases; junction bases outside the gene matches: 8. This CDR3 is built from 14 residues. The CDR3 DNA reads as TGCGCCAGCAGCCGGACAGGATCTGGTACTGAAGCTTTCTTT. It encodes CASSRTGSGTEAFF.

This chain connects TRBV7-2 to TRBJ2-2, with 11 bases fitting TRBD1. V lost 3 bases and J lost 4; bases outside the gene matches: 4. CDR3 length: 16 residues. CDR1 and CDR2 (germline): SGHTA, FQGNSA. The CDR3 here is CASSFSGTGGTGELFF. In nucleotides, the CDR3 is TGTGCCAGCAGCTTCTCTGGGACAGGGGGCACCGGGGAGCTGTTTTTT.

J is TRBJ1-2 and V is TRBV6-1, with 8 nucleotides matching TRBD1. Germline lookup yields CDR1 MNHNS and CDR2 SASEGT. The trim removed 6 bases at V and 4 bases at J, leaving 7 bases unmatched. The CDR3 sequence is 14 residues long. This CDR3 is CASRGQGAGYGYTF. CDR3 sequence (DNA): TGTGCCAGCAGAGGACAGGGAGCGGGCTATGGCTACACCTTC.

Details on this clonotype: Germline and junction disagree at one end, which may indicate a read error. This chain uses TRBV6-6 with TRBJ2-5; D is perhaps TRBD1 or TRBD2 (5 bases each). Germline loops: CDR1 MNHNY, CDR2 SVGAGI (reference sequence). This CDR3 has 15 residues. Written as DNA, the CDR3 is TGTGCCAACAGTTACTCGACTGGGACCCAAGAGACCCAGTACTTC. This codes for CANSYSTGTQETQYF.

This clonotype was detected many times. This chain connects TRBV7-3 to TRBJ2-1; 7 bases match TRBD2. The germline gives CDR1 SGHTA, CDR2 FQGTGA. CDR3 size: 15 residues. V was clipped by 5 bases and J by 2 bases; unmatched bases: 6. The CDR3: CASSLGLAAYNEQFF. The CDR3 nucleotides read TGTGCCAGCAGCCTAGGGCTAGCGGCCTACAATGAGCAGTTCTTC. The variable domain in full, completed from reference TRBV7-3 and TRBJ2-1, reads GAGVSQTPSNKVTEKGKYVELRCDPISGHTALYWYRQSLGQGPEFLIYFQGTGAADDSGLPNDRFFAVRPEGSVSTLKIQRTERGDSAVYLCASSLGLAAYNEQFFGPGTRLTVL.

V and J are TRBV11-2 and TRBJ2-1; unclear D gene. Germline lookup yields CDR1 SGHAT and CDR2 FQNNGV. V dropped 3 bases and J dropped 6 bases, with 12 bases sitting between them. This CDR3 has 14 residues. The CDR3 protein is CASSFLSHPNEQFF. The CDR3 nucleotides read TGTGCCAGCAGCTTTCTTTCCCACCCCAATGAGCAGTTCTTC.

V and J are TRBV6-1 and TRBJ2-5; D may be TRBD2 (5 bases). Germline-derived CDR1 and CDR2 are MNHNS and SASEGT. This CDR3 has 10 residues. The CDR3 coding sequence is TGTGAACACGGGGAAGAGACCCAGTACTTC. Translated, it gives CEHGEETQYF.

The rearrangement joins TRBV2 to TRBJ1-2; TRBD1 matches 7 bases. From germline, CDR1 is SNHLY and CDR2 FYNNEI. J gave up 0 bases and V 6 bases, and 10 bases lay outside the gene matches. The CDR3 has 16 amino acids. The CDR3 DNA reads as TGTGCCAGCAGAGGCCCAGATGACAGGGCTAACTATGGCTACACCTTC. Protein: CASRGPDDRANYGYTF. Full variable domain (remainder filled in from reference TRBV2 and TRBJ1-2): EPEVTQTPSHQVTQMGQEVILRCVPISNHLYFYWYRQILGQKVEFLVSFYNNEISEKSEIFDDQFSVERPDGSNFTLKIRSTKLEDSAMYFCASRGPDDRANYGYTFGSGTRLTVV.

J is TRBJ1-6 and V is TRBV20-1; D call uncertain. The germline gives CDR1 DFQATT, CDR2 SNEGSKA (reference sequence). V lost 2 bases and J lost 5, with 10 bases in between. The CDR3 has 14 residues. The CDR3 here is CSARKADDNSPLHF. The CDR3 coding sequence is TGCAGTGCTAGAAAGGCAGACGATAATTCACCCCTCCACTTT.